This section outlines one T cell receptor (beta chain) sequence together with its context. Germline CDR1 reads MGHRA; CDR2 reads YSYEKL. V was cut by 5 bases and J by 3 bases, with 14 bases left in between. This CDR3 has 15 residues. Splitting of each subset's genomic DNA was done evenly across several immunoSEQ plates. TCRdb's copy holds only in-frame clones and misses some; the assay was immunoSEQ multiplex PCR. The sample lists roughly 500,000 clones, about 96% occurring once. The source of the sample is a study of shared clonotypes between healthy human individuals. The origin of this receptor is a woman in her 30s in good health. Sequenced sample: naive CD4+ T cells sorted from blood. Documented subset: CD45RA+ positively selected. The chain uses TRBV4-1 and TRBJ2-1; D might be TRBD2 (6 bases). In nucleotides, the CDR3 is TGCGCCAGCAGCAAGGACTATTTCCTCTACAATGAGCAGTTCTTC. It translates to CASSKDYFLYNEQFF.